Shown below are 13 T cell receptor beta chains from a single sample sequenced in a study of shared clonotypes between healthy human individuals. Libraries were prepared by immunoSEQ multiplex PCR; TCRdb keeps only in-frame clonotypes and omits some of them. The table includes under 1,100,000 clones, about four fifths detected once. The sample taken for sequencing was memory CD4+ T cells from PBMCs. This sample's subset: CD45RA-negative fraction. Receptors were obtained from a young man in good health. Some clones in this sample may be carry-over from other donors' samples.

The CDR3 is CASSSQLAGVNEQFF. In nucleotides, the CDR3 is TGCGCCAGCAGCAGTCAACTAGCGGGGGTGAATGAGCAGTTCTTC. V is TRBV5-1 and J is TRBJ2-1, with 11 nucleotides matching TRBD2. Looked up from germline, CDR1 is SGHRS and CDR2 is YFSETQ. Unmatched junction bases numbered 7, after V lost 4 bases and J lost 7 bases. The CDR3 has 15 amino acids.

The rearrangement links TRBV27 to TRBJ2-7, with 15 nucleotides matching TRBD2. The junction had 4 bases not matched to a gene; V was cut back by 1 base and J by 0 bases. CDR1 and CDR2 (germline): MNHEY, SMNVEV (reference sequence). This CDR3 spans 18 amino acids. The CDR3: CASSLLGLAGGGSYEQYF. The CDR3 DNA reads TGTGCCAGCAGTTTATTGGGACTAGCGGGAGGTGGCTCCTACGAGCAGTACTTC.

This chain joins TRBV27 and TRBJ1-1; a weak D match, TRBD1 (5 bases). In germline, CDR1 is MNHEY, CDR2 SMNVEV (reference sequence). The CDR3 runs 15 residues. Trimming cost V 2 bases and J 1 base, with 11 bases left between them. CDR3 DNA sequence: TGTGCCAGCAGTTTAGCGGGGCTGCAGAACACTGAAGCTTTCTTT. It specifies CASSLAGLQNTEAFF.

The chain uses TRBV7-3 and TRBJ2-1, with TRBD2 matching over 9 bases. The CDR3 is 13 residues long. Germline lookup yields CDR1 SGHTA and CDR2 FQGTGA. Trimming at V came to 9 bases and at J to 5 bases, leaving 5 bases not matched to a gene. This CDR3 reads CASGLARDNEQFF. The DNA for the CDR3 is TGTGCCAGTGGACTAGCGAGAGACAATGAGCAGTTCTTC.

The CDR3, as DNA: TGTGCCAGCAGTTTGGGAGGAGGGGCAGGTGGTGGCTACACCTTC. This codes for CASSLGGGAGGGYTF. The chain carries TRBV28 and TRBJ1-2; the D gene is possibly TRBD1 (5 bases). Trimming shortened V by 3 bases and J by 7 bases, and 18 bases separated the two germline ends. Germline CDR1 and CDR2: MDHEN and SYDVKM. The CDR3 is 15 residues long.

This chain links TRBV6-4 with TRBJ2-1; D gene unclear. V was trimmed by 3 bases and J by 2 bases, leaving 5 bases between them. CDR3 length equals 13 residues. The germline V gene encodes CDR1 MRHNA and CDR2 SNTAGT. CDR3 nucleotides: TGTGCCAGCAGTGAACGGACCTACAATGAGCAGTTCTTC. This translates into CASSERTYNEQFF.

On this clone itself: This sample also contains other DNA sequences that code for the same CDR3. The chain couples TRBV28 to TRBJ1-1; D gene unclear. V was clipped by 3 bases and J by 1 base, with 6 bases between them. CDR3 length equals 13 residues. Germline V gene lookup returns CDR1 MDHEN and CDR2 SYDVKM. This CDR3 is CASSLTANTEAFF. DNA of the CDR3: TGTGCCAGCAGTTTGACGGCGAACACTGAAGCTTTCTTT.

V gene TRBV15 combines with J gene TRBJ2-2, with TRBD1 matching over 7 bases. Germline CDR1 LNHNV, CDR2 YYDKDF (reference sequence). The length of the CDR3 is 16 residues. With V trimmed by 4 bases and J by 0 bases, 5 bases remained unmatched. The CDR3 nucleotides read TGTGCCACCAGCACCGACGACAGGGCGAACACCGGGGAGCTGTTTTTT. Translating gives CATSTDDRANTGELFF.

The chain uses TRBV4-1 and TRBJ2-7, with 11 bases identical to TRBD2. CDR1 MGHRA and CDR2 YSYEKL come from the germline V gene. With V trimmed by 3 bases and J by 0 bases, 4 bases remained unmatched. CDR3 length: 16 amino acids. CDR3 residues: CASSQGSGRVSYEQYF. CDR3 coding DNA: TGCGCCAGCAGCCAGGGTAGCGGGAGGGTCTCCTACGAGCAGTACTTC.

With regard to this clone: This sample includes further DNA sequences coding for the same CDR3. The V gene is TRBV5-1, the J gene TRBJ2-1; no firm D call. CDR3 length equals 13 residues. Germline V gives CDR1 SGHRS, CDR2 YFSETQ. V lost 0 bases and J lost 2, with 3 bases in between. The CDR3 DNA is TGCGCCAGCAGCTTGGGCACCTACAATGAGCAGTTCTTC. As protein: CASSLGTYNEQFF.

The genes are TRBV6-1 and TRBJ1-6; D is ambiguous. CDR3 size: 14 residues. V was shortened by 1 base and J by 10 bases, with 11 bases between the two germline ends. Germline-derived CDR1 and CDR2 are MNHNS and SASEGT. The CDR3 DNA sequence: TGTGCCAGCAGTGAAGTGTCCTATTCCTCACCCCTCCACTTT. Protein sequence: CASSEVSYSSPLHF.

The rearrangement joins TRBV30 to TRBJ2-1, with 8 nucleotides matching TRBD2. This CDR3 is built from 19 residues. The V gene's germline CDR1 is GTSNPN and CDR2 SVGIG (reference sequence). V lost 3 bases and J lost 0; bases outside the gene matches: 16. This CDR3 is CAWRSLRGVLSSSYNEQFF. CDR3 nucleotide sequence: TGTGCCTGGAGGTCATTGCGGGGGGTTTTATCTAGCTCCTACAATGAGCAGTTCTTC.

The genes are TRBV11-1 and TRBJ1-1; 9 bases line up with TRBD1. Looked up from germline, CDR1 is SGHAT and CDR2 is FQDESV (reference sequence). V dropped 4 bases and J dropped 5; count of bases not matched to a gene: 8. The CDR3 spans 15 residues. The CDR3 bases are TGTGCCAGCAGCTCCGGGACAGGGATTAGAACTGAAGCTTTCTTT. It encodes CASSSGTGIRTEAFF.